The 17 T cell receptor beta chains given below trace back to one sample, sequenced in a study of T cell responses to AZD1222 COVID-19 vaccine. Assay used: immunoSEQ multiplex PCR; TCRdb lists only in-frame clones, some missing. The sample shows some 80,000 clones, about 74% of them seen only once. Sequencing used peripheral blood, obtained 28 days after the second dose of the MenACWY control vaccine. These TCRs come from an adult who received the MenACWY meningococcal vaccine as a control.

V gene TRBV18 combines with J gene TRBJ1-2; 8 bases fit TRBD1. The CDR3 runs to 17 residues. The germline gives CDR1 KGHSH, CDR2 LQKENI. V lost 3 bases to trimming and J lost 4 bases; unmatched junction nucleotides: 13. The CDR3 loop reads CASSPGISQGAIYGYTF. The CDR3 nucleotides read TGTGCCAGCTCACCCGGAATTAGTCAGGGGGCGATCTATGGCTACACCTTC. The whole variable domain, filled in from reference TRBV18 and TRBJ1-2, reads NAGVMQNPRHLVRRRGQEARLRCSPMKGHSHVYWYRQLPEEGLKFMVYLQKENIIDESGMPKERFSAEFPKEGPSILRIQQVVRGDSAAYFCASSPGISQGAIYGYTFGSGTRLTVV.

As to this clone: The identical CDR3 is also encoded by other nucleotide sequences in the sample. The CDR3 loop is CASRGAQGRGEQYF. CDR3 sequence (DNA): TGTGCCAGCAGGGGGGCCCAGGGGCGCGGGGAGCAGTACTTC. The chain carries TRBV2 and TRBJ2-7; D may be TRBD1 (6 bases). CDR1 is SNHLY, CDR2 FYNNEI, per germline. Trimming removed 6 bases from V and 7 bases from J, with 19 bases in between. This CDR3 region has 14 residues.

The rearrangement uses TRBV7-9 and TRBJ2-7, with TRBD2 matching 13 bases. There are 17 residues in the CDR3. The V gene's germline CDR1 is SEHNR and CDR2 FQNEAQ (reference sequence). J lost 0 bases, V lost 5 bases, and 7 bases had no gene match. CDR3 in amino acids: CASSQTSGRVSSYEQYF. In DNA, the CDR3 is TGTGCCAGCAGCCAAACTAGCGGGAGGGTCAGCTCCTACGAGCAGTACTTC.

The chain carries TRBV28 and TRBJ1-4; 7 nucleotides match TRBD1. Losses at the gene ends were 4 bases for V and 8 bases for J; bases not matched to a gene: 7. Germline loops: CDR1 MDHEN, CDR2 SYDVKM. CDR3 length: 14 residues. For the CDR3, the DNA is TGTGCCAGCAGTTCGCCGCGACAGGGCGAAAAACTGTTTTTT. Encoded protein: CASSSPRQGEKLFF. The full variable domain, with the rest looked up from reference TRBV28 and TRBJ1-4, is DVKVTQSSRYLVKRTGEKVFLECVQDMDHENMFWYRQDPGLGLRLIYFSYDVKMKEKGDIPEGYSVSREKKERFSLILESASTNQTSMYLCASSSPRQGEKLFFGSGTQLSVL.

The gene calls are TRBV6-6 and TRBJ1-2; TRBD1 might be the D (5 bases). V lost 6 bases to trimming and J lost 2 bases, with 13 bases between them. Germline CDR1 reads MNHNY; CDR2 reads SVGAGI (reference sequence). The CDR3 has 14 amino acids. In nucleotides, the CDR3 is TGTGCCAGCAGGCCCGGGGGTGCGAACTATGGCTACACCTTC. This sequence encodes CASRPGGANYGYTF.

This rearrangement joins TRBV3-1 (or the pseudogene TRBV3-2) to TRBJ2-3; 7 nucleotides line up with TRBD2. J gave up 2 bases and V 3 bases, and 8 bases lay outside the gene matches. The CDR3 contains 16 residues. Germline V lookup: CDR1 LGHDT, CDR2 YNNKEL (reference sequence). Here the CDR3 reads CASSQDPSGNTDTQYF. The DNA for the CDR3 is TGTGCCAGCAGCCAGGATCCTAGCGGCAACACAGATACGCAGTATTTT.

The chain links TRBV7-3 to TRBJ2-7, with 9 bases matching TRBD1. CDR1 is SGHTA and CDR2 is FQGTGA in the germline V gene. The J segment lost 2 bases and the V segment lost 3 bases, leaving 8 bases of the junction unmatched. This CDR3 has 16 amino acids. The CDR3 region has the DNA TGTGCCAGCAGCTTCCCCCAGGGACAGGGCACCTACGAGCAGTACTTC. This sequence encodes CASSFPQGQGTYEQYF.

The V gene is TRBV30, the J gene TRBJ2-7, with D unclear. This CDR3 has 14 residues. V gave up 1 base and J gave up 2 bases, with 12 bases separating them. Per germline, CDR1 GTSNPN and CDR2 SVGIG (reference sequence). The CDR3 protein is CAWSEGPVTYEQYF. The CDR3 nucleotides are TGTGCCTGGAGTGAGGGCCCTGTTACCTACGAGCAGTACTTC.

The V gene is TRBV29-1, the J gene TRBJ2-1, with TRBD1 matching 8 bases. The V and J ends lost 4 bases and 8 bases, in that order; junction bases with no gene match: 4. Germline CDR1 reads SQVTM; CDR2 reads ANQGSEA. The CDR3 sequence is 12 residues long. The CDR3 DNA follows: TGCAGCGTTGTACAGGGGGGATATGAGCAGTTCTTC. Translated: CSVVQGGYEQFF.

The chain has TRBV7-2 and TRBJ1-1; a possible D gene is TRBD1 (5 bases). Per germline, CDR1 SGHTA and CDR2 FQGNSA. The CDR3 is made up of 13 amino acids. Between the trimmed V and J ends, which lost 3 bases and 1 base, there was a span of 6 bases. CDR3 nucleotide sequence: TGTGCCAGCAGCTTTCAGGGGAACACTGAAGCTTTCTTT. Translating gives CASSFQGNTEAFF.

This clone showed up just a few times. The chain has TRBV5-1 and TRBJ1-4, with a possible D match to TRBD1 (6 bases). This CDR3 is 19 amino acids long. Per germline, CDR1 SGHRS and CDR2 YFSETQ. V lost 0 bases and J lost 3, with 21 bases in between. CDR3 loop: CASSLGQVPGALANEKLFF. The CDR3 nucleotides are TGCGCCAGCAGCTTGGGTCAGGTCCCGGGGGCGCTGGCTAATGAAAAACTGTTTTTT. Combining the CDR3 with reference TRBV5-1 and TRBJ1-4 gives the whole variable domain KAGVTQTPRYLIKTRGQQVTLSCSPISGHRSVSWYQQTPGQGLQFLFEYFSETQRNKGNFPGRFSGRQFSNSRSEMNVSTLELGDSALYLCASSLGQVPGALANEKLFFGSGTQLSVL.

The chain links TRBV30 to TRBJ1-2; tentative D call: TRBD1 (5 bases). Germline CDR1 GTSNPN, CDR2 SVGIG (reference sequence). V dropped 0 bases and J dropped 4 bases, with 18 bases sitting between them. The CDR3 spans 16 residues. The DNA for the CDR3 is TGTGCCTGGAGTGTACGTGTGGGGGTACGGGCCTATGGCTACACCTTC. This sequence encodes CAWSVRVGVRAYGYTF.

This clone was counted only a few times. CDR3 loop: CASSQVRGPGEAFF. In DNA form, the CDR3 reads TGCGCCAGCAGCCAAGTTCGGGGGCCCGGTGAAGCTTTCTTT. The chain uses TRBV4-1 and TRBJ1-1; a weak D match, TRBD1 (6 bases). V was shortened by 1 base and J by 7 bases, with 13 bases between the two germline ends. The CDR3 spans 14 residues. Germline CDR1 reads MGHRA; CDR2 reads YSYEKL.

The rearrangement joins TRBV11-3 to TRBJ2-1; D is ambiguous. The germline gives CDR1 SGHNT, CDR2 YENEEA. Trimming removed 2 bases from V and 0 bases from J, with 8 bases in between. The CDR3 is 15 residues long. CDR3: CASSLTASSYNEQFF. CDR3 nucleotides: TGTGCCAGCAGCTTAACAGCTAGCTCCTACAATGAGCAGTTCTTC. The full variable domain, in which reference TRBV11-3 and TRBJ2-1 provide the parts outside the CDR3, is EAGVVQSPRYKIIEKKQPVAFWCNPISGHNTLYWYLQNLGQGPELLIRYENEEAVDDSQLPKDRFSAERLKGVDSTLKIQPAELGDSAVYLCASSLTASSYNEQFFGPGTRLTVL.

This chain joins TRBV6-2 or TRBV6-3 and TRBJ2-6; D not resolved. The CDR3 has 19 residues. The V end lost 5 bases, the J end lost 0 bases, and 20 bases lay between the germline ends. CDR1 and CDR2 (germline): MNHEY, SVGEGT. The CDR3 bases are TGTGCCAGCAGTCCGACGTGGCGAACTACCAGCTCTGGGGCCAACGTCCTGACTTTC. As protein: CASSPTWRTTSSGANVLTF.

V usage is TRBV5-8 and J usage is TRBJ2-2; 9 bases are a match to TRBD2. Germline V gene sequence: CDR1 SGHTS, CDR2 YDEGEE. V was clipped by 4 bases and J by 1 base; unmatched bases: 5. This CDR3 has 16 residues. CDR3 sequence reads: CASSPTSGLNTGELFF. DNA for the CDR3: TGTGCCAGCAGCCCGACTAGCGGATTGAACACCGGGGAGCTGTTTTTT.

The rearrangement uses TRBV6-6 and TRBJ1-5, with TRBD1 as a possible D gene (5 bases). The CDR3 sequence is 12 residues long. V dropped 5 bases and J dropped 7 bases, with 9 bases sitting between them. Germline values: CDR1 MNHNY, CDR2 SVGAGI (reference sequence). The CDR3 DNA reads TGTGCCAGCAGTCTCCAGGGCCAGCCCCAGCATTTT. This translates into CASSLQGQPQHF.